Listed below are T cell receptor beta chains from one sample, sequenced in a study of CD8 T cells in ankylosing spondylitis. One entry per CDR3 protein results from TCRdb running MiXCR on the 5' RACE reads. The sample contains 330,000 or so distinct CDR3 sequences, 7% to 9% of which appear only once. The sequencing input was blood, either unsorted or a sorted T cell fraction (not recorded which). The receptors were gathered from a male donor with ankylosing spondylitis. Both conserved end residues are part of each CDR3. The order of the fields is J gene, D gene, clone size, V gene, CDR3 DNA, CDR3 protein. The D gene is left open where the match is weak. Clone sizes are given selectively: once, few, many, or a class where the clone is expanded.

j_call: TRBJ1-1; d_call: -; clone_size: -; v_call: TRBV29-1; cdr3_nt: TGCAGCGTCCCCGTGGGGGGTGGCACTGAAGCTTTCTTT; cdr3_aa: CSVPVGGGTEAFF
j_call: TRBJ2-1; d_call: -; clone_size: few; v_call: TRBV29-1; cdr3_nt: TGCAGCGTCCTCCGTTCGGGCTGGACCGATGAGCAGTTCTTC; cdr3_aa: CSVLRSGWTDEQFF
j_call: TRBJ2-5; d_call: TRBD1; clone_size: -; v_call: TRBV11-1; cdr3_nt: TGTGCCAGCAGCTTAGGGCGACAGGGGGTCCAAGAGACCCAGTACTTC; cdr3_aa: CASSLGRQGVQETQYF
j_call: TRBJ2-3; d_call: TRBD1; clone_size: -; v_call: TRBV29-1; cdr3_nt: TGCAGCGTTGGACAGGGCGAGGGAGATACGCAGTATTTT; cdr3_aa: CSVGQGEGDTQYF
j_call: TRBJ1-1; d_call: TRBD1; clone_size: -; v_call: TRBV29-1; cdr3_nt: TGCAGCGTTGGACAGGGACTGGGAGCTTTCTTT; cdr3_aa: CSVGQGLGAFF
j_call: TRBJ2-1; d_call: TRBD1; clone_size: -; v_call: TRBV18; cdr3_nt: TGTGCCAGCTCACCACCGGGACAGGAGAAGCAGTTCTTC; cdr3_aa: CASSPPGQEKQFF
j_call: TRBJ2-7; d_call: TRBD2; clone_size: few; v_call: TRBV7-9; cdr3_nt: TGTGCCAGCAGCTTAGTTCTAGCGGGAGTTGGCGAGCAGTACTTC; cdr3_aa: CASSLVLAGVGEQYF
j_call: TRBJ2-7; d_call: TRBD2; clone_size: few; v_call: TRBV20-1; cdr3_nt: TGCAGGGTCCCGGTAGCGGGAGGGCCCGAGCAGTACTTC; cdr3_aa: CRVPVAGGPEQYF
j_call: TRBJ2-5; d_call: TRBD2; clone_size: -; v_call: TRBV15; cdr3_nt: TGTGCCACCAGCAGAGATTTGGCTAGCGGGTACCAAGAGACCCAGTACTTC; cdr3_aa: CATSRDLASGYQETQYF
j_call: TRBJ1-1; d_call: -; clone_size: -; v_call: TRBV6-5; cdr3_nt: TGTGCCAGCAGTACCCGATTGATGGGGAGCGCTGAAGCTTTCTTT; cdr3_aa: CASSTRLMGSAEAFF
j_call: TRBJ2-1; d_call: TRBD2; clone_size: many; v_call: TRBV20-1; cdr3_nt: TGCAGTGCTGCCCCCATTTCTAGCGGGAGTTACAATGAGCAGTTCTTC; cdr3_aa: CSAAPISSGSYNEQFF
j_call: TRBJ2-5; d_call: -; clone_size: few; v_call: TRBV5-1; cdr3_nt: TGCGCCAGCAGCTTGATACGGAGGCAAGAGACCCAGTACTTC; cdr3_aa: CASSLIRRQETQYF
j_call: TRBJ2-5; d_call: -; clone_size: -; v_call: TRBV7-9; cdr3_nt: TGTGCCAGCAGCCCCCGGGCTGGAGCGTACCAAGAGACCCAGTACTTC; cdr3_aa: CASSPRAGAYQETQYF
j_call: TRBJ2-3; d_call: -; clone_size: -; v_call: TRBV19; cdr3_nt: TGTGCCAGTACCCATCGGTTCACAGATACGCAGTATTTT; cdr3_aa: CASTHRFTDTQYF
j_call: TRBJ2-5; d_call: -; clone_size: many; v_call: TRBV28; cdr3_nt: TGTGCCAGCAGCAACCAAGAGACCCAGTACTTC; cdr3_aa: CASSNQETQYF
j_call: TRBJ1-1; d_call: -; clone_size: -; v_call: TRBV15; cdr3_nt: TGTGCCACCAGCAATAGGGTGGCAGTAGACACTGAAGCTTTCTTT; cdr3_aa: CATSNRVAVDTEAFF
j_call: TRBJ2-2; d_call: TRBD2; clone_size: few; v_call: TRBV11-2; cdr3_nt: TGTGCCAGCAGCTTGATGGGGGGGGACCCCGGGGAGCTGTTTTTT; cdr3_aa: CASSLMGGDPGELFF
j_call: TRBJ2-7; d_call: TRBD2; clone_size: few; v_call: TRBV20-1; cdr3_nt: TGCAGTGCTAGGGTTAGGGCGGGGGGCTCCTACGAGCAGTACTTC; cdr3_aa: CSARVRAGGSYEQYF
j_call: TRBJ2-7; d_call: TRBD2; clone_size: many; v_call: TRBV7-2; cdr3_nt: TGTGCCAGCAGCCTGACTAGCGGGAACTCCTACGAGCAGTACTTC; cdr3_aa: CASSLTSGNSYEQYF
j_call: TRBJ1-2; d_call: -; clone_size: -; v_call: TRBV3-1; cdr3_nt: TGTGCCAGCAGCGGGAAAGGTCTGGGCTTGTTGGGCTACACCTTC; cdr3_aa: CASSGKGLGLLGYTF
j_call: TRBJ2-1; d_call: -; clone_size: few; v_call: TRBV7-8; cdr3_nt: TGTGCCAGCAGCTTAGAGGGGGGCAATGAGCAGTTCTTC; cdr3_aa: CASSLEGGNEQFF
j_call: TRBJ1-5; d_call: -; clone_size: -; v_call: TRBV12-3/TRBV12-4; cdr3_nt: TGTGCCAGCAGGGTGACAGATAATCAGCCCCAGCATTTT; cdr3_aa: CASRVTDNQPQHF
j_call: TRBJ1-1; d_call: -; clone_size: few; v_call: TRBV6-1; cdr3_nt: TGTGCCAGCATCCCCAGGTTACAGGGGAACACTGAAGCTTTCTTT; cdr3_aa: CASIPRLQGNTEAFF
j_call: TRBJ1-5; d_call: -; clone_size: -; v_call: TRBV28; cdr3_nt: TGTGCCAGCAGTCTTCCAGGGCCAGCGACAAGGGGTCAGCCCCAGCATTTT; cdr3_aa: CASSLPGPATRGQPQHF
j_call: TRBJ2-3; d_call: TRBD2; clone_size: many; v_call: TRBV5-1; cdr3_nt: TGCGCCAGCAGCTGGAGAATAGCGGGGGAGATCACAGATACGCAGTATTTT; cdr3_aa: CASSWRIAGEITDTQYF
j_call: TRBJ1-5; d_call: TRBD1; clone_size: -; v_call: TRBV20-1; cdr3_nt: TGCAGTGCGGGACCGACAGGGTTTCAGCCCCAGCATTTT; cdr3_aa: CSAGPTGFQPQHF
j_call: TRBJ2-6; d_call: TRBD1; clone_size: -; v_call: TRBV28; cdr3_nt: TGTGCCAGCAGTGGGACAGGGGGCGCCCCTGGGGCCAACGTCCTGACTTTC; cdr3_aa: CASSGTGGAPGANVLTF
j_call: TRBJ2-1; d_call: TRBD2; clone_size: -; v_call: TRBV12-3/TRBV12-4; cdr3_nt: TGTGCCAGCAGTTTCCTAGCGGGAGCGGGAAATGAGCAGTTCTTC; cdr3_aa: CASSFLAGAGNEQFF